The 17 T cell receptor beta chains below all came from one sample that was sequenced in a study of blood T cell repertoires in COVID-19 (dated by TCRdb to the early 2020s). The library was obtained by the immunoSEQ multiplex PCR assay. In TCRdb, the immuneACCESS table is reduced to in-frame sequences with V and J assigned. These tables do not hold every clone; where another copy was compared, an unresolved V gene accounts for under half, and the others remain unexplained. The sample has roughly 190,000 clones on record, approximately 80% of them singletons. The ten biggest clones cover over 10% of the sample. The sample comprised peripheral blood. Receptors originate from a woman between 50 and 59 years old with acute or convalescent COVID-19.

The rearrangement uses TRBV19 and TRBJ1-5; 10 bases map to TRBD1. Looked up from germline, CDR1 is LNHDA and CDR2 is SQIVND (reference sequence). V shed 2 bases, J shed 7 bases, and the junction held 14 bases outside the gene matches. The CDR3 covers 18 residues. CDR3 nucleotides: TGTGCCAGTAGTATAAGATCGTGGGACAGGGGACGAGGGCAGCCCCAGCATTTT. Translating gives CASSIRSWDRGRGQPQHF.

The CDR3 DNA is TGTGCCAGCAGTGAAGCCGGGACAGGGTTTGGCTACACCTTC. It codes for CASSEAGTGFGYTF. The gene calls are TRBV2 and TRBJ1-2, with 9 bases identical to TRBD1. J lost 7 bases, V lost 0 bases, and 3 bases had no gene match. The CDR3 has 14 residues. Per the germline V gene, CDR1 is SNHLY and CDR2 is FYNNEI.

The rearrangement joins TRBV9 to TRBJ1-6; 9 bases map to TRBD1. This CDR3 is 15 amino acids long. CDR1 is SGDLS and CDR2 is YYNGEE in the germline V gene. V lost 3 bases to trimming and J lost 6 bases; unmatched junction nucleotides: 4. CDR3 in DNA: TGTGCCAGCAGCGAACAGGGGGCGGGTAATTCACCCCTCCACTTT. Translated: CASSEQGAGNSPLHF.

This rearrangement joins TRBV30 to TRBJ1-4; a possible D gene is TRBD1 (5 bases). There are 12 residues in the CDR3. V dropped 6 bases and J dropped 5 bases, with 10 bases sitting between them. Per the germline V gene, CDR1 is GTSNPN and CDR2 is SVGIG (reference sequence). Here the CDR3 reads CACTGGNEKLFF. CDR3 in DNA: TGTGCCTGCACAGGCGGAAATGAAAAACTGTTTTTT.

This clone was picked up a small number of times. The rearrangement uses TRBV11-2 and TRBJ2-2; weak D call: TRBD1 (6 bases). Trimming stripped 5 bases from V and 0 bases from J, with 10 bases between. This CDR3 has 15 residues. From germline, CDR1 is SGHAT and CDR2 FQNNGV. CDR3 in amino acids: CASSPGQTNTGELFF. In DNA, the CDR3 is TGTGCCAGCAGCCCGGGACAAACGAACACCGGGGAGCTGTTTTTT.

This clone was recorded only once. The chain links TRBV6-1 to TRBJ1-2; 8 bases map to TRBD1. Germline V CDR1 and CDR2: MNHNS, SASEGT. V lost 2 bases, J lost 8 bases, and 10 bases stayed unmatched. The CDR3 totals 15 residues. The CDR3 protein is CASSESGQGAWGYTF. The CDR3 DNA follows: TGTGCCAGCAGTGAATCCGGACAGGGAGCGTGGGGCTACACCTTC.

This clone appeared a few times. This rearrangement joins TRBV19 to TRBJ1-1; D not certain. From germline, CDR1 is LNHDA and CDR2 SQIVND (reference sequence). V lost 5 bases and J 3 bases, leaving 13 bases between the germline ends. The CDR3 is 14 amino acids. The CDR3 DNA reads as TGTGCCAGTAGTCCCGGTCACCGGGACACTGAAGCTTTCTTT. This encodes CASSPGHRDTEAFF. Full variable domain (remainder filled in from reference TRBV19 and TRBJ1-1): DGGITQSPKYLFRKEGQNVTLSCEQNLNHDAMYWYRQDPGQGLRLIYYSQIVNDFQKGDIAEGYSVSREKKESFPLTVTSAQKNPTAFYLCASSPGHRDTEAFFGQGTRLTVV.

The CDR3 bases are TGTGCCAGCAGCTTAGGCACAGATAACTATGGCTACACCTTC. It encodes CASSLGTDNYGYTF. The V gene is TRBV7-9, the J gene TRBJ1-2; D ambiguous. Germline CDR1 is SEHNR and CDR2 is FQNEAQ (reference sequence). V shed 1 base and J shed 1 base, with 7 bases lying between them. The CDR3 is made up of 14 amino acids.

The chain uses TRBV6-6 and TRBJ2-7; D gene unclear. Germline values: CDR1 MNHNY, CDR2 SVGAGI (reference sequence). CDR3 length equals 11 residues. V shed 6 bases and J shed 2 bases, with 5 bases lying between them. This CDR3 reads CASSPAYEQYF. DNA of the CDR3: TGTGCCAGCAGCCCTGCCTACGAGCAGTACTTC.

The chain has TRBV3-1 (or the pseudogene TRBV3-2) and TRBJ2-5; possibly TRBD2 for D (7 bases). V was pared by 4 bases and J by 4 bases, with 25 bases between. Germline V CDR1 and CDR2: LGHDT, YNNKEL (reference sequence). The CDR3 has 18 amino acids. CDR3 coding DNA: TGTGCCAGCAGCCCCAGAGGGGGGGGATCGGTAGCGAGAGAGACCCAGTACTTC. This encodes CASSPRGGGSVARETQYF.

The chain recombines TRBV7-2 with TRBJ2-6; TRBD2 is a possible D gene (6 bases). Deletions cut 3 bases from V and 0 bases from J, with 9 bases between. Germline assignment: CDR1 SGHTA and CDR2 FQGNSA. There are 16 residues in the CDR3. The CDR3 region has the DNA TGTGCCAGCAGCTTGGGGGGAAGCTCTGGGGCCAACGTCCTGACTTTC. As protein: CASSLGGSSGANVLTF.

The CDR3 nucleotides are TGTGCCAGCAGCGACACGGCGATCAATCAGCCCCAGCATTTT. It is translated as CASSDTAINQPQHF. The rearrangement links TRBV5-8 to TRBJ1-5; D is undetermined. V was clipped by 4 bases and J by 3 bases, with 11 bases between them. Germline values: CDR1 SGHTS, CDR2 YDEGEE. CDR3 size: 14 residues.

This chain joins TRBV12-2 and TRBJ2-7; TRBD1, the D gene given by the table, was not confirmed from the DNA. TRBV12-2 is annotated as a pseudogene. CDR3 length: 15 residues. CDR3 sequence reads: CASRFQGQEIYEQYF. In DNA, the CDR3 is TGTGCAAGTCGCTTCCAGGGACAGGAGATCTACGAGCAGTACTTC.

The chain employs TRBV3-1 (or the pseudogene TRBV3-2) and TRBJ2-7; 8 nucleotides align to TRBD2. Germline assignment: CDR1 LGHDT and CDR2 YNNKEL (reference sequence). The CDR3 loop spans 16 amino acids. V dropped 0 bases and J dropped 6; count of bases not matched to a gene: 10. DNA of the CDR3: TGTGCCAGCAGCCAAGAGGAGCGGGGGCCCCTCTTCGAGCAGTACTTC. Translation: CASSQEERGPLFEQYF.

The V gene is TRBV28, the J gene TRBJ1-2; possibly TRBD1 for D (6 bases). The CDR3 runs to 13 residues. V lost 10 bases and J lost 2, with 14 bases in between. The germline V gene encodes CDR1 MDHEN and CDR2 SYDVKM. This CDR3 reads CATQQGSNYGYTF. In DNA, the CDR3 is TGTGCCACCCAACAGGGATCGAACTATGGCTACACCTTC.

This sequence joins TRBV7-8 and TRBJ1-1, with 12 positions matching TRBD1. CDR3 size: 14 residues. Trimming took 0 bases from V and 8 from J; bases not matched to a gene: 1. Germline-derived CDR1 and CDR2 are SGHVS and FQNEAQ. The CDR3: CASSLAGTGGEAFF. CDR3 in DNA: TGTGCCAGCAGCTTAGCGGGGACAGGGGGCGAAGCTTTCTTT.

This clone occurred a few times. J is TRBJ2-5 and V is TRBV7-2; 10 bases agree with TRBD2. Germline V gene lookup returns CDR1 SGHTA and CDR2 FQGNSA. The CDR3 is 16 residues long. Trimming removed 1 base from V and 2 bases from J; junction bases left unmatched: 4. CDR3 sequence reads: CASSLGGLALQETQYF. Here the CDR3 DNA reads TGTGCCAGCAGCTTAGGGGGACTAGCGTTACAAGAGACCCAGTACTTC.